One and the same sample provided the 13 T cell receptor beta chains below, sequenced in a study of T cell changes during pregnancy in multiple sclerosis. The repertoire was sequenced with immunoSEQ multiplex PCR; TCRdb's copy has only in-frame clones and lacks some. Altogether tens of thousands of clones are present, about 91% being singletons, with the ten largest covering approximately 0.97%. The sample consisted of peripheral blood, taken before pregnancy. The receptor source for this set is a female donor with multiple sclerosis, enrolled in a pregnancy study.

The CDR3 DNA follows: TGTGCCAGCAGCGTAGGGCTAGCGGGTGCGCAAGAGACCCAGTACTTC. The encoded protein is CASSVGLAGAQETQYF. J is TRBJ2-5 and V is TRBV9; 8 bases match TRBD2. The junction had 6 bases not matched to a gene; V was cut back by 0 bases and J by 2 bases. CDR3 length: 16 amino acids. CDR1 is SGDLS, CDR2 YYNGEE, per germline. Full variable domain (rest looked up from reference TRBV9 and TRBJ2-5): DSGVTQTPKHLITATGQRVTLRCSPRSGDLSVYWYQQSLDQGLQFLIQYYNGEERAKGNILERFSAQQFPDLHSELNLSSLELGDSALYFCASSVGLAGAQETQYFGPGTRLLVL.

J is TRBJ1-4 and V is TRBV7-8; the D is unclear. Trimming took 6 bases from V and 3 from J, leaving 11 bases between them. Germline CDR1 reads SGHVS; CDR2 reads FQNEAQ. The CDR3 runs 14 residues. The CDR3 DNA reads as TGTGCCAGCAGAGTCGGGTGGGCTAATGAAAAACTGTTTTTT. Translating gives CASRVGWANEKLFF.

The J gene is TRBJ1-2, the V gene TRBV5-6; 7 bases agree with TRBD1. The CDR3 has 13 amino acids. Germline CDR1 SGHDT, CDR2 YYEEEE. V lost 3 bases to trimming and J lost 5 bases; unmatched junction nucleotides: 4. CDR3 protein: CASSWTGRYGYTF. CDR3 in DNA: TGTGCCAGCAGCTGGACAGGCCGATATGGCTACACCTTC. Complete variable domain (other parts from reference TRBV5-6 and TRBJ1-2): DAGVTQSPTHLIKTRGQQVTLRCSPKSGHDTVSWYQQALGQGPQFIFQYYEEEERQRGNFPDRFSGHQFPNYSSELNVNALLLGDSALYLCASSWTGRYGYTFGSGTRLTVV.

The V gene is TRBV25-1, the J gene TRBJ1-3; 7 bases line up with TRBD1. This CDR3 contains 15 residues. The germline CDR1 and CDR2 sequences are MGHDK and SYGVNS. J gave up 0 bases and V 4 bases, and 3 bases lay outside the gene matches. Here the CDR3 DNA reads TGTGCCAGCAGTGTTCGACAGGGCTCTGGAAACACCATATATTTT. It yields the protein CASSVRQGSGNTIYF.

This clone showed up just once. V and J are TRBV5-1 and TRBJ2-5, with 11 positions matching TRBD2. Per germline, CDR1 SGHRS and CDR2 YFSETQ. CDR3 size: 16 residues. J gave up 1 base and V 4 bases, and 6 bases lay outside the gene matches. The CDR3 DNA is TGCGCCAGCAGCCGGAGACTAGCGGGGATCCAAGAGACCCAGTACTTC. Translation: CASSRRLAGIQETQYF.

J is TRBJ2-1 and V is TRBV12-5, with 7 bases identical to TRBD1. From germline, CDR1 is LGHNT and CDR2 FRNRAP. The length of the CDR3 is 16 residues. J was trimmed by 0 bases and V by 6 bases; bases with no gene match: 8. This CDR3 is CASGNDRASSYNEQFF. The CDR3 DNA reads TGTGCTAGTGGCAATGACAGGGCGAGCTCCTACAATGAGCAGTTCTTC. The full variable domain, its missing parts supplied by reference TRBV12-5 and TRBJ2-1, is DARVTQTPRHKVTEMGQEVTMRCQPILGHNTVFWYRQTMMQGLELLAYFRNRAPLDDSGMPKDRFSAEMPDATLATLKIQPSEPRDSAVYFCASGNDRASSYNEQFFGPGTRLTVL.

The V call is TRBV6-5, the J call TRBJ1-2, with 8 bases lining up with TRBD1. This CDR3 is 14 amino acids long. Germline CDR1 reads MNHEY; CDR2 reads SVGAGI. The junction had 6 bases not matched to a gene; V was cut back by 5 bases and J by 4 bases. The CDR3 spells CASSRTGGGYGYTF. The CDR3 DNA follows: TGTGCCAGCAGTCGAACAGGGGGAGGCTATGGCTACACCTTC.

V and J are TRBV6-4 and TRBJ2-3; 8 bases line up with TRBD2. The trim removed 4 bases at V and 6 bases at J, leaving 9 bases unmatched. The germline CDR1 and CDR2 sequences are MRHNA and SNTAGT. The CDR3 covers 15 residues. The CDR3 loop reads CASSALGTRSDTQYF. Written as DNA, the CDR3 is TGTGCCAGCAGTGCCTTAGGGACTAGATCTGATACGCAGTATTTT.

V usage is TRBV4-1 and J usage is TRBJ1-5; D is uncertain. Germline CDR1 and CDR2: MGHRA and YSYEKL. V lost 1 base and J lost 4, with 5 bases in between. This CDR3 is 13 amino acids long. CDR3 in amino acids: CASSQVLNQPQHF. The CDR3 DNA follows: TGCGCCAGCAGCCAAGTTCTGAATCAGCCCCAGCATTTT.

Here the CDR3 DNA reads TGTGCCTGGAGTGTACTGTCCCCCGGGAGTGTACAAGAGACCCAGTACTTC. Residues: CAWSVLSPGSVQETQYF. The gene calls are TRBV30 and TRBJ2-5; possible D gene TRBD2, 6 bases. V lost 0 bases and J 2 bases, leaving 19 bases between the germline ends. The CDR3 loop spans 17 amino acids. The germline CDR1 and CDR2 sequences are GTSNPN and SVGIG (reference sequence). The whole variable domain, remainder taken from reference TRBV30 and TRBJ2-5, is SQTIHQWPATLVQPVGSPLSLECTVEGTSNPNLYWYRQAAGRGLQLLFYSVGIGQISSEVPQNLSASRPQDRQFILSSKKLLLSDSGFYLCAWSVLSPGSVQETQYFGPGTRLLVL.

The CDR3, as DNA: TGTGCCAGCAGCTCGCACTTAGCGACTAACTATGGCTACACCTTC. Translated, it gives CASSSHLATNYGYTF. This chain connects TRBV9 to TRBJ1-2; D is uncertain. V dropped 4 bases and J dropped 0 bases, with 13 bases sitting between them. CDR1 and CDR2 from the germline V gene are SGDLS and YYNGEE. The length of the CDR3 is 15 residues.

The chain combines TRBV9 with TRBJ2-7; D is ambiguous. The CDR3 contains 14 residues. V lost 0 bases, J lost 2 bases, and 9 bases lay in between. Per germline, CDR1 SGDLS and CDR2 YYNGEE. The DNA for the CDR3 is TGTGCCAGCAGCGTAGCGGGTTCGACCTACGAGCAGTACTTC. It yields the protein CASSVAGSTYEQYF.

The chain joins TRBV28 to TRBJ2-3; 8 nucleotides line up with TRBD2. The V and J ends lost 6 bases and 0 bases, in that order; junction bases with no gene match: 8. The germline CDR1 and CDR2 sequences are MDHEN and SYDVKM. The CDR3 has 16 residues. The CDR3 loop reads CASRSPGLGSTDTQYF. As DNA, the CDR3 is TGTGCCAGCAGATCCCCGGGACTAGGAAGCACAGATACGCAGTATTTT. The full variable domain, rest sourced from reference TRBV28 and TRBJ2-3, is DVKVTQSSRYLVKRTGEKVFLECVQDMDHENMFWYRQDPGLGLRLIYFSYDVKMKEKGDIPEGYSVSREKKERFSLILESASTNQTSMYLCASRSPGLGSTDTQYFGPGTRLTVL.